This T cell receptor beta chain is from a study of shared clonotypes between healthy human individuals. General study findings and limits: Naive subsets usually exceeded memory subsets in estimated richness. Researchers sampled blood only, noting tissue repertoires likely differ.

Concerning this clone itself: Its antigen remains unknown.

Germline CDR1 is SGDLS and CDR2 is YYNGEE. The CDR3 is 15 residues long. With 3 bases clipped from V and 5 bases from J, the junction kept 8 bases outside the gene matches. CD8 cells classed as naive were CD45RO-negative and positively selected for CCR7, excluding terminally differentiated effector memory CD45RA+ cells. Donors, healthy HIV-negative adults, lacked recent acute infections or vaccinations. Only Caucasian adults living in Nashville, Tennessee served as donors. The repertoire was sequenced with immunoSEQ multiplex PCR; TCRdb's copy has only in-frame clones and lacks some. The data contain approximately 740,000 clones, 85% to 95% of them singletons.

The V and J genes are TRBV9 and TRBJ2-5; 9 nucleotides match TRBD1. The clonotype was recovered from a young man in good health. Sequencing was carried out using naive CD8+ T cells sorted from blood. CDR3 DNA sequence: TGTGCCAGCAGCGGTCGGACAGGGGCCTCGGAGACCCAGTACTTC. Translation: CASSGRTGASETQYF.